A selection of T cell receptor beta chains follows, all from one sample in a study of blood T cell repertoires in COVID-19. The data were produced by immunoSEQ multiplex PCR, yet TCRdb's version contains in-frame clones alone and is incomplete. The profile covers 65,000 to 75,000 clones, with 78% appearing a single time and roughly a sixth taken by the ten largest. Sequenced: peripheral blood. The receptors originated from a human donor in a cohort sampled during active COVID-19. Both conserved end residues are part of each CDR3. A D gene is named only where the DNA matches it firmly. Expanded clones are given a class, and other clones once, few, many or no size at all.

D	V	J	size	DNA	CDR3
TRBD1	TRBV5-1	TRBJ2-3	.	TGCGCCAGCAGCCTGGGACAGGGGAGGGCAGATACGCAGTATTTT	CASSLGQGRADTQYF
TRBD1	TRBV28	TRBJ1-5	few	TGTGCCAGCAGTTCGCCCGGGACAGGGAATCAGCCCCAGCATTTT	CASSSPGTGNQPQHF
TRBD1	TRBV19	TRBJ1-5	.	TGTGCCAGTAGTGGAACAGGGGTTCAGCCCCAGCATTTT	CASSGTGVQPQHF
TRBD2	TRBV5-1	TRBJ2-7	.	TGCGCCAGCAGCTTGATCCGCGGGAGTCTCGAGCAGTACTTC	CASSLIRGSLEQYF
.	TRBV6-5	TRBJ1-2	once	TGTGCCAGCAGTTATGGGGCAGACTATGGCTACACCTTC	CASSYGADYGYTF
TRBD2	TRBV5-7	TRBJ2-2	.	TGTGCCAGCAACCCCCTAGCGGGAGGAAACACCGGGGAGCTGTTTTTT	CASNPLAGGNTGELFF
.	TRBV7-6	TRBJ2-7	.	TGTGCCAGCAGCTTACGGGGTGGTGCGGGGAGCGACGAGCAGTACTTC	CASSLRGGAGSDEQYF
.	TRBV30	TRBJ1-3	.	TGTGCCTGGAGTTGGCAGGGAAACACCATATATTTT	CAWSWQGNTIYF
TRBD1	TRBV11-2	TRBJ2-5	once	TGTGCCAGCAGCCTGGGACAGGCTATCGGGACCCAGTACTTC	CASSLGQAIGTQYF
TRBD2	TRBV27	TRBJ2-7	.	TGTGCCAGCAGTTTAGGGTCTAGCGGGAGGGCCGCGAATCGTCTCCCCCACGAGCAGTACTTC	CASSLGSSGRAANRLPHEQYF
TRBD1	TRBV19	TRBJ2-6	.	TGTGCCAGTAACAGGGGCGCTGGGGCCAACGTCCTGACTTTC	CASNRGAGANVLTF
.	TRBV28	TRBJ1-5	.	TGTGCCAGCAGTTTAGGAGGAGAACCCCAGCATTTT	CASSLGGEPQHF
.	TRBV11-2	TRBJ1-2	.	TGTGCCAGCAGCTTTCCTGGAGCTAACTATGGCTACACCTTC	CASSFPGANYGYTF
.	TRBV30	TRBJ1-3	.	TGTGCCTGGAGTGTGGGCGTCTCTGGAAACACCATATATTTT	CAWSVGVSGNTIYF
.	TRBV27	TRBJ1-2	.	TGTGCCAGCAGTCCCGTTCAGGGGACTAACTATGGCTACACCTTC	CASSPVQGTNYGYTF
TRBD1	TRBV19	TRBJ2-7	.	TGTGCCAGTAGTTCGGGCAGGGGGACCTACGAGCAGTACTTC	CASSSGRGTYEQYF
.	TRBV2	TRBJ2-7	.	TGTGCCAGCAGGGGCATGTCATCCTACGAGCAGTACTTC	CASRGMSSYEQYF
.	TRBV5-1	TRBJ1-4	.	TGCGCCAGCACTACCACAGGGCGCAATGAAAAACTGTTTTTT	CASTTTGRNEKLFF
TRBD1	TRBV4-2	TRBJ2-6	.	TGTGCCAGCAGCCAAGGGACAGGGGGCTCTGGGGCCAACGTCCTGACTTTC	CASSQGTGGSGANVLTF
TRBD1	TRBV5-4	TRBJ2-7	once	TGTGCCAGCAGCGGGACAGGGTCTAGCTACGAGCAGTACTTC	CASSGTGSSYEQYF
TRBD2	TRBV18	TRBJ2-5	.	TGTGCCAGCTCACCCGGGACTAGCGGCCCGGGGGAGACCCAGTACTTC	CASSPGTSGPGETQYF